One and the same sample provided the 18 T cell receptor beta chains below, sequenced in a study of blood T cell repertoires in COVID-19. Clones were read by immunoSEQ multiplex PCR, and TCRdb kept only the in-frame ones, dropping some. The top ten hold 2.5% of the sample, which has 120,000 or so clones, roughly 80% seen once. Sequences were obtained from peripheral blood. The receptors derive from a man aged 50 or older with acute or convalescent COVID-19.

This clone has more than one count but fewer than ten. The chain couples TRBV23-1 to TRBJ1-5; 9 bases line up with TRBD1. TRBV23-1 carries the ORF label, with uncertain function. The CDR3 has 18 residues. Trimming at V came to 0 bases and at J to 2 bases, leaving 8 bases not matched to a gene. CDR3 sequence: CASSQSYRGQKGNQPQHF. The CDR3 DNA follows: TGCGCCAGCAGTCAATCGTACAGGGGGCAGAAGGGCAATCAGCCCCAGCATTTT.

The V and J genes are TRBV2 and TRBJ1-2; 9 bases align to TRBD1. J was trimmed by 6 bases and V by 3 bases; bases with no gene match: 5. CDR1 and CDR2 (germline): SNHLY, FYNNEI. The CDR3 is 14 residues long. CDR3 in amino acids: CASSDLGTGNGYTF. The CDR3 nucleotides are TGTGCCAGCAGTGACCTAGGGACAGGGAATGGCTACACCTTC. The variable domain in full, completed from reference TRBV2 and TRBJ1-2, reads EPEVTQTPSHQVTQMGQEVILRCVPISNHLYFYWYRQILGQKVEFLVSFYNNEISEKSEIFDDQFSVERPDGSNFTLKIRSTKLEDSAMYFCASSDLGTGNGYTFGSGTRLTVV.

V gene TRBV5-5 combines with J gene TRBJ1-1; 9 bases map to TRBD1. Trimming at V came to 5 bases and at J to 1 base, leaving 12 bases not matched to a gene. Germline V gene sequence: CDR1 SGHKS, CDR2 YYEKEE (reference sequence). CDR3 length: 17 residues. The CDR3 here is CASRPRTGVLENTEAFF. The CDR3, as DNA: TGTGCCAGCAGGCCCCGGACAGGGGTCTTGGAGAACACTGAAGCTTTCTTT. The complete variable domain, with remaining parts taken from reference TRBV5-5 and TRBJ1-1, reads DAGVTQSPTHLIKTRGQQVTLRCSPISGHKSVSWYQQVLGQGPQFIFQYYEKEERGRGNFPDRFSARQFPNYSSELNVNALLLGDSALYLCASRPRTGVLENTEAFFGQGTRLTVV.

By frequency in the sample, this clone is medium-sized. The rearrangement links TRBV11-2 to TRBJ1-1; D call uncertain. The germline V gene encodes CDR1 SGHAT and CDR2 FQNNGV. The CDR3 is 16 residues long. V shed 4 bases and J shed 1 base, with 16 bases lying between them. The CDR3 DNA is TGTGCCAGCAGCTCCCCCTCTGGGCAGCAGAACACTGAAGCTTTCTTT. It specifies CASSSPSGQQNTEAFF.

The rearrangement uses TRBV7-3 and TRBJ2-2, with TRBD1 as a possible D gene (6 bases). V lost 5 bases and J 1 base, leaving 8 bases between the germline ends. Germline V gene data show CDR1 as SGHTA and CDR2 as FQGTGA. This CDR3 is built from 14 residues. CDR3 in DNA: TGTGCCAGCAGCCGGACAGTGAACACCGGGGAGCTGTTTTTT. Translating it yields CASSRTVNTGELFF.

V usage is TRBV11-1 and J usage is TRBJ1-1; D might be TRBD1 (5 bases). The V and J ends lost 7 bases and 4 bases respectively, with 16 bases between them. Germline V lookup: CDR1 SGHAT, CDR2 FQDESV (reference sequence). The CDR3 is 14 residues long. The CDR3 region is CASTLRRDGTEAFF. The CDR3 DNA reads TGTGCCAGCACCCTACGGAGGGACGGCACTGAAGCTTTCTTT.

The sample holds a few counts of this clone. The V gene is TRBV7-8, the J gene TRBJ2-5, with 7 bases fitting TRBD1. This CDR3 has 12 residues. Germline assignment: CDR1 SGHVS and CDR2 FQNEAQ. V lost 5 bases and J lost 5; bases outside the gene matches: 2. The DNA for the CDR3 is TGTGCCAGCAGCGAACAGGGGGAGACCCAGTACTTC. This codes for CASSEQGETQYF.

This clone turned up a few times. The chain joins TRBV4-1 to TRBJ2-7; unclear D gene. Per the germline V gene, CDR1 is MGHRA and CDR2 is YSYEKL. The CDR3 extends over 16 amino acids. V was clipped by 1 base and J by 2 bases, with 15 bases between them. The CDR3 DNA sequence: TGCGCCAGCAGCCAAGGGCCCCCCAGGCTACCCTACGAGCAGTACTTC. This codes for CASSQGPPRLPYEQYF.

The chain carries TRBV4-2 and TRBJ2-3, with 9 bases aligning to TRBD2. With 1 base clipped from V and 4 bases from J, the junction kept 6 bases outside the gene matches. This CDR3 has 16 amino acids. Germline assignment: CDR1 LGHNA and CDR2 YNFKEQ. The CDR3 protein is CASSQGAAGGSDTQYF. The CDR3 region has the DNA TGTGCCAGCAGCCAAGGAGCAGCGGGGGGTTCAGATACGCAGTATTTT.

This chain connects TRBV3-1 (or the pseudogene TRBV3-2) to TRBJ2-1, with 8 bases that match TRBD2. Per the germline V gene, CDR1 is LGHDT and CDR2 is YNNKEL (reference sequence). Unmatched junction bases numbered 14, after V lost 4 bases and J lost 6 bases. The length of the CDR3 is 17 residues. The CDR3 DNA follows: TGTGCCAGCAGCCCTGAGGGGGTTGCGGGAGGCCCCAATGAGCAGTTCTTC. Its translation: CASSPEGVAGGPNEQFF.

CDR3: CASSLGWGPETQYF. CDR3 bases: TGCGCCAGCAGCTTGGGTTGGGGGCCGGAGACCCAGTACTTC. The chain combines TRBV5-1 with TRBJ2-5; D perhaps matches TRBD1 (6 bases). The germline CDR1 and CDR2 sequences are SGHRS and YFSETQ. This CDR3 spans 14 amino acids. Trimming took 0 bases from V and 5 from J, leaving 11 bases between them.

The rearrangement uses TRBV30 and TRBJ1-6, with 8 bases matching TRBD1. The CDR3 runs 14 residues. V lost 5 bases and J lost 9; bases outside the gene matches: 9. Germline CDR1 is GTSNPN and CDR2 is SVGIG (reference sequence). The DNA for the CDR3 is TGTGCCTGGGACCCCGGACAGGGTAGTTCACCCCTCCACTTT. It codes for CAWDPGQGSSPLHF.

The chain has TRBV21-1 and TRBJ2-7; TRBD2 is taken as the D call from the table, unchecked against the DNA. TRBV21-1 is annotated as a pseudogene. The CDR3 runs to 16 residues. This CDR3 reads CASSSTGLAEPYEQYF. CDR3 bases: TGTGCCAGCAGCTCTACAGGACTAGCGGAGCCCTACGAGCAGTACTTC.

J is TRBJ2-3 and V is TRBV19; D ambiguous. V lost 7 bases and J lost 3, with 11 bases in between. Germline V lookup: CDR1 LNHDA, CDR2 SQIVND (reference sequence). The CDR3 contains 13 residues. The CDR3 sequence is CASNMGMTDTQYF. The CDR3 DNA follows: TGTGCCAGTAATATGGGCATGACAGATACGCAGTATTTT.

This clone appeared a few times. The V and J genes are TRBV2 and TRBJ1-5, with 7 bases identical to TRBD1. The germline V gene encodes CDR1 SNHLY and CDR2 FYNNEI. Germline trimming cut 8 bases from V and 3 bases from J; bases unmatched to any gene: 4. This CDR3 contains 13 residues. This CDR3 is CASVRGNNQPQHF. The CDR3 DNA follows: TGTGCCAGCGTCAGGGGGAACAATCAGCCCCAGCATTTT.

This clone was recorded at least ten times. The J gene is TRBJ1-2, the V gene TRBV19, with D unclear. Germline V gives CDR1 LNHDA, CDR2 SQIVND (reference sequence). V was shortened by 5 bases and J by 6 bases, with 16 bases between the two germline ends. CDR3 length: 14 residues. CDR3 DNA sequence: TGTGCCAGTAGTCCCAGACTCTACGGAGATGGCTACACCTTC. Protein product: CASSPRLYGDGYTF.

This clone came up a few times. The CDR3 nucleotides read TGTGCCAGCAGTTACGGGCACGGCGAGCAGTACTTC. Protein sequence: CASSYGHGEQYF. The chain combines TRBV6-5 with TRBJ2-7; D not resolved. Trimming took off 2 bases at V and 6 bases at J, with 8 bases between the two ends. CDR1 is MNHEY, CDR2 SVGAGI, per germline. The CDR3 extends over 12 amino acids.

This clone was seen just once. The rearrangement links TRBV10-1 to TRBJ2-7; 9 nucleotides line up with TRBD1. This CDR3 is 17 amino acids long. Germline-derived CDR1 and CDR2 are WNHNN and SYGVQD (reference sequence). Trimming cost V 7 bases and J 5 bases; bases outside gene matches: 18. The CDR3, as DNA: TGCGCCAGCAATCTTTTGTCGCGGACAGGGGAGTTTGACGAGCAGTACTTC. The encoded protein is CASNLLSRTGEFDEQYF.